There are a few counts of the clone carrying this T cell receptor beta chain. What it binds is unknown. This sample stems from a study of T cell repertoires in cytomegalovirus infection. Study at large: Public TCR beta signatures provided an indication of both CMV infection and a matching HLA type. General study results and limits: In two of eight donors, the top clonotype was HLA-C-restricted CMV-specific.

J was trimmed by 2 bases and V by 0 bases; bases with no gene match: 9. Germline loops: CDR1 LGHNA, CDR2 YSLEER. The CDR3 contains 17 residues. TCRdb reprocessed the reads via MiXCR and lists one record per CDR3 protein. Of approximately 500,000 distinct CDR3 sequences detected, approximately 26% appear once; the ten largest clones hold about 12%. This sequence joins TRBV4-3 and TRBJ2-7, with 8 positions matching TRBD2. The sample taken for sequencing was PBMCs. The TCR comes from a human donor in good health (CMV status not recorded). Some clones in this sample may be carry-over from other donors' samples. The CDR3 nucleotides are TGCGCCAGCAGCCAAGATAGGTCGCGGGAGGCCACCTACGAGCAGTACTTC. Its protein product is CASSQDRSREATYEQYF.